These 31 T cell receptor beta chains came from one sample sequenced in a study of blood T cell repertoires in COVID-19. Using immunoSEQ multiplex PCR, the repertoire was profiled, and TCRdb retains in-frame clones only, with some absent. The sample consists of approximately 93,000 clones, around 72% of them appearing once. The material sequenced was peripheral blood. All receptors derive from a man between 65 and 85 years old with COVID-19, enrolled during active disease.

The genes are TRBV7-2 and TRBJ1-1, with D possibly TRBD1 on 6 matching bases. Germline CDR1 and CDR2: SGHTA and FQGNSA. CDR3 length: 14 residues. With 2 bases removed from V and 4 bases from J, the gap between germline ends came to 11 bases. The DNA for the CDR3 is TGTGCCAGCAGCTTACAGGGGCTCGGCACTGAAGCTTTCTTT. It encodes CASSLQGLGTEAFF.

The chain has TRBV5-4 and TRBJ1-1, with D tentatively TRBD1 (6 bases). Germline V CDR1 and CDR2: SGHNT, YYREEE (reference sequence). Trimming left V 3 bases short and J 4 bases short, with 13 bases between. The CDR3 totals 14 residues. This CDR3 is CASSSPRGSTEAFF. CDR3 nucleotide sequence: TGTGCCAGCAGCTCCCCGAGGGGGAGCACTGAAGCTTTCTTT.

This chain uses TRBV5-1 with TRBJ2-1; 8 nucleotides line up with TRBD1. Germline values: CDR1 SGHRS, CDR2 YFSETQ. With V trimmed by 1 base and J by 10 bases, 1 base remained unmatched. The CDR3 is 12 amino acids. The CDR3, as DNA: TGCGCCAGCAGCTTGCAGGGGGCAGAGCAGTTCTTC. Translated: CASSLQGAEQFF.

J is TRBJ2-7 and V is TRBV4-2, with D possibly matching TRBD2 (6 bases). Germline lookup yields CDR1 LGHNA and CDR2 YNFKEQ. Trimming took off 0 bases at V and 3 bases at J, with 18 bases between the two ends. CDR3 length: 17 amino acids. CDR3 sequence reads: CASSQEAGGGRIYEQYF. CDR3 DNA: TGTGCCAGCAGCCAAGAAGCGGGTGGAGGGAGAATCTACGAGCAGTACTTC.

V and J are TRBV19 and TRBJ2-7; 7 bases are a match to TRBD2. V lost 1 base to trimming and J lost 5 bases; unmatched junction nucleotides: 2. The germline gives CDR1 LNHDA, CDR2 SQIVND (reference sequence). The CDR3 spans 13 residues. For the CDR3, the DNA is TGTGCCAGTAGTATAGCCGGGAGGCACGAGCAGTACTTC. Amino acids: CASSIAGRHEQYF.

This clone showed up just once. The chain joins TRBV28 to TRBJ1-2; D is possibly TRBD1 (5 bases). The CDR3 runs 13 residues. V lost 7 bases and J lost 4, with 13 bases in between. CDR1 is MDHEN and CDR2 is SYDVKM in the germline V gene. The CDR3 DNA follows: TGTGCCAGCATTGATGGGGGGGGCTATGGCTACACCTTC. It yields the protein CASIDGGGYGYTF.

The sample holds a few counts of this clone. The rearrangement joins TRBV10-1 to TRBJ2-7; 8 bases match TRBD2. Germline lookup yields CDR1 WNHNN and CDR2 SYGVQD (reference sequence). CDR3 length: 12 residues. J lost 8 bases, V lost 7 bases, and 7 bases had no gene match. The CDR3 protein is CASTVGRAKQYF. DNA for the CDR3: TGCGCCAGCACAGTCGGGAGGGCAAAGCAGTACTTC.

This clone was seen a few times. This rearrangement joins TRBV5-1 to TRBJ2-7; 7 bases agree with TRBD2. The junction had 5 bases not matched to a gene; V was cut back by 3 bases and J by 2 bases. The CDR3 extends over 14 amino acids. Germline-derived CDR1 and CDR2 are SGHRS and YFSETQ. The CDR3 DNA sequence: TGCGCCAGCAGCTCCGGACTAGAGCCCTACGAGCAGTACTTC. It specifies CASSSGLEPYEQYF.

The V gene is TRBV11-3, the J gene TRBJ2-1, with TRBD2 matching 8 bases. Trimming removed 3 bases from V and 1 base from J; junction bases left unmatched: 2. Germline CDR1 reads SGHNT; CDR2 reads YENEEA. This CDR3 comprises 15 residues. The CDR3 loop is CASSFSGGSYNEQFF. The CDR3 DNA follows: TGTGCCAGCAGCTTTTCGGGAGGGTCCTACAATGAGCAGTTCTTC.

This chain connects TRBV6-5 to TRBJ1-2, with D possibly matching TRBD1 (6 bases). The CDR3 is 13 amino acids. Trimming shortened V by 4 bases and J by 2 bases, and 8 bases separated the two germline ends. CDR1 MNHEY and CDR2 SVGAGI come from the germline V gene. The CDR3 coding sequence is TGTGCCAGCAGTTCAGGACAGAACTATGGCTACACCTTC. As protein: CASSSGQNYGYTF.

In the case of this clone: Germline is not matched at one junction end, which may reflect a read error. V and J are TRBV7-7 and TRBJ2-1, with 7 nucleotides matching TRBD2. In germline, CDR1 is SSHAT, CDR2 FNYEAQ (reference sequence). This CDR3 region has 16 residues. The CDR3 DNA reads as TGTGCTAGCAGCCCCACGACTAGCCTTACGAGCGATGAGCAGTTCTTC. This gives the protein CASSPTTSLTSDEQFF.

This chain links TRBV19 with TRBJ1-6; the D gene is possibly TRBD1 (6 bases). The germline CDR1 and CDR2 sequences are LNHDA and SQIVND (reference sequence). V shed 9 bases and J shed 10 bases, with 22 bases lying between them. The CDR3 consists of 15 residues. CDR3 sequence: CASLGQQLYGSPLHF. Written as DNA, the CDR3 is TGTGCCAGCCTGGGACAACAACTGTATGGATCACCCCTCCACTTT.

This clone was observed once. The chain has TRBV4-2 and TRBJ1-2; D uncertain. The CDR3 contains 16 residues. Germline V gives CDR1 LGHNA, CDR2 YNFKEQ. The germline V and J ends were trimmed by 0 bases and 4 bases, with 15 bases remaining between them. The CDR3 loop reads CASSQESANAGYGYTF. Written as DNA, the CDR3 is TGTGCCAGCAGCCAAGAATCTGCCAATGCAGGCTATGGCTACACCTTC.

The chain recombines TRBV4-1 with TRBJ1-3; 7 bases fit TRBD1. Trimming at V came to 1 base and at J to 4 bases, leaving 13 bases not matched to a gene. The germline CDR1 and CDR2 sequences are MGHRA and YSYEKL. CDR3 length: 18 residues. The CDR3 reads CASSQVWQGGPEGNTIYF. CDR3 bases: TGCGCCAGCAGCCAAGTATGGCAGGGGGGCCCGGAGGGAAACACCATATATTTT.

This chain connects TRBV10-3 to TRBJ2-1; the D gene is possibly TRBD2 (5 bases). The CDR3 is 15 residues long. V shed 7 bases and J shed 1 base, with 14 bases lying between them. Germline assignment: CDR1 ENHRY and CDR2 SYGVKD. The chain's CDR3 is CAITSARDSYNEQFF. CDR3 DNA sequence: TGTGCCATCACCTCAGCCCGGGATTCCTACAATGAGCAGTTCTTC.

This rearrangement joins TRBV4-1 to TRBJ1-2, with D perhaps TRBD1 (5 bases). The germline CDR1 and CDR2 sequences are MGHRA and YSYEKL. The V and J ends lost 1 base and 4 bases respectively, with 13 bases between them. This CDR3 has 15 amino acids. The CDR3 loop reads CASSQGPGPTYGYTF. DNA of the CDR3: TGCGCCAGCAGCCAAGGACCAGGGCCAACCTATGGCTACACCTTC.

This chain links TRBV6-2 or TRBV6-3 with TRBJ2-1; TRBD1 matches at 8 bases. The CDR3 has 15 amino acids. Germline V gene data show CDR1 as MNHEY and CDR2 as SVGEGT. With 1 base clipped from V and 3 bases from J, the junction kept 2 bases outside the gene matches. CDR3 DNA sequence: TGTGCCAGCAGTTACTTGGGGACAGGCTACAATGAGCAGTTCTTC. It codes for CASSYLGTGYNEQFF.

The J gene is TRBJ2-7, the V gene TRBV9; TRBD2 matches 12 bases. CDR1 SGDLS and CDR2 YYNGEE come from the germline V gene. V shed 3 bases and J 5 bases; nucleotides not matched to a gene: 9. This CDR3 comprises 16 residues. DNA of the CDR3: TGTGCCAGCAGCGGGGGACTAGCGGGTGTCGGGGACGAGCAGTACTTC. This codes for CASSGGLAGVGDEQYF.

The chain links TRBV4-3 to TRBJ1-1, with D tentatively TRBD1 (5 bases). V was trimmed by 0 bases and J by 4 bases, leaving 6 bases between them. This CDR3 has 13 amino acids. Germline V gives CDR1 LGHNA, CDR2 YSLEER. The CDR3 DNA reads TGCGCCAGCAGCCAAGATCAGGGCACTGAAGCTTTCTTT. Its protein is CASSQDQGTEAFF.

This clone was detected once. The chain joins TRBV27 to TRBJ2-3; 13 bases fit TRBD2. Germline V gene sequence: CDR1 MNHEY, CDR2 SMNVEV (reference sequence). The trim removed 6 bases at V and 2 bases at J, leaving 11 bases unmatched. CDR3 length: 18 residues. In DNA form, the CDR3 reads TGTGCCAGCAGGACATATTCGGGACTAGCGGGGATCACAGATACGCAGTATTTT. Encoded protein: CASRTYSGLAGITDTQYF.

V gene TRBV5-1 combines with J gene TRBJ2-7; TRBD1 aligns across 10 bases. V was clipped by 4 bases and J by 6 bases; unmatched bases: 16. In germline, CDR1 is SGHRS, CDR2 YFSETQ. The CDR3 loop spans 17 amino acids. The CDR3 nucleotides read TGCGCCAGCAGCCCGGGACAGGGGAGGGGTCCGACTAGCGAGCAGTACTTC. Translating it yields CASSPGQGRGPTSEQYF.

CDR3 in amino acids: CASSAVNSGQGAYEQYF. DNA for the CDR3: TGTGCCAGCAGTGCCGTGAATTCGGGACAGGGGGCCTACGAGCAGTACTTC. The rearrangement joins TRBV6-1 to TRBJ2-7; 11 bases fit TRBD1. The CDR3 loop spans 17 amino acids. Germline lookup yields CDR1 MNHNS and CDR2 SASEGT. The junction had 10 bases not matched to a gene; V was cut back by 4 bases and J by 2 bases.

CDR3 amino acids: CATSNDGYTGELFF. The CDR3 DNA sequence: TGTGCCACCTCCAACGACGGGTACACCGGGGAGCTGTTTTTT. The chain uses TRBV24-1 and TRBJ2-2; D remains ambiguous. V gave up 9 bases and J gave up 3 bases, with 13 bases separating them. The CDR3 spans 14 residues. Germline V CDR1 and CDR2: KGHDR, SFDVKD.

This clone has only one observation. This chain links TRBV27 with TRBJ2-7; D might be TRBD2 (6 bases). Deletions cut 2 bases from V and 0 bases from J, with 8 bases between. This CDR3 has 14 residues. Germline V lookup: CDR1 MNHEY, CDR2 SMNVEV (reference sequence). The chain's CDR3 is CASSLKRASYEQYF. DNA of the CDR3: TGTGCCAGCAGTTTAAAGCGGGCCTCCTACGAGCAGTACTTC.

This clone was recorded a few times. The V call is TRBV11-3, the J call TRBJ2-1; D call uncertain. The CDR3 consists of 15 residues. The germline CDR1 and CDR2 sequences are SGHNT and YENEEA. V gave up 0 bases and J gave up 3 bases, with 9 bases separating them. The CDR3 DNA reads TGTGCCAGCAGCTTAGATCGCGGAAACTACAATGAGCAGTTCTTC. Protein product: CASSLDRGNYNEQFF.

This clone turned up a few times. This chain joins TRBV28 and TRBJ2-7; D not certain. Trimming cost V 3 bases and J 1 base, with 13 bases left between them. This CDR3 contains 15 residues. In germline, CDR1 is MDHEN, CDR2 SYDVKM. The CDR3 DNA follows: TGTGCCAGCAGTTTCTCCCCGACGGGTTCCTACGAGCAGTACTTC. Residues: CASSFSPTGSYEQYF.

This rearrangement joins TRBV3-1 (or the pseudogene TRBV3-2) to TRBJ2-3, with a tentative D call TRBD2 (5 bases). Trimming took off 2 bases at V and 10 bases at J, with 13 bases between the two ends. The germline V gene encodes CDR1 LGHDT and CDR2 YNNKEL (reference sequence). The CDR3 sequence is 13 residues long. In nucleotides, the CDR3 is TGTGCCAGCAGCCAATCACTCCGGGGAGCGCAGTATTTT. Translated: CASSQSLRGAQYF.

The rearrangement joins TRBV7-9 to TRBJ2-2, with 7 bases lining up with TRBD1. The V gene's germline CDR1 is SEHNR and CDR2 FQNEAQ (reference sequence). The CDR3 extends over 16 amino acids. Trimming took 0 bases from V and 1 from J; bases not matched to a gene: 2. The chain's CDR3 is CASSLATGLNTGELFF. CDR3 DNA sequence: TGTGCCAGCAGCTTAGCGACAGGGCTGAACACCGGGGAGCTGTTTTTT.

This clone was counted a single time. V usage is TRBV30 and J usage is TRBJ1-1, with TRBD1 matching over 10 bases. Germline loops: CDR1 GTSNPN, CDR2 SVGIG (reference sequence). The CDR3 covers 15 residues. The J segment lost 2 bases and the V segment lost 4 bases, leaving 7 bases of the junction unmatched. The CDR3, as DNA: TGTGCCTGGACGGCCCGGGACAGGGGCAACACTGAAGCTTTCTTT. Amino acids: CAWTARDRGNTEAFF.

The chain combines TRBV7-3 with TRBJ2-3; D remains ambiguous. The germline V and J ends were trimmed by 8 bases and 8 bases, with 14 bases remaining between them. The germline V gene encodes CDR1 SGHTA and CDR2 FQGTGA. The CDR3 is made up of 12 amino acids. This CDR3 reads CASGMIKATQYF. Here the CDR3 DNA reads TGTGCCAGCGGTATGATAAAAGCTACGCAGTATTTT.

This clone was observed once. The V and J genes are TRBV11-3 and TRBJ2-2; 10 bases line up with TRBD2. After removal of 5 bases from V and 5 bases from J, the junction contained 14 bases not matched to a gene. Germline V gene lookup returns CDR1 SGHNT and CDR2 YENEEA. The length of the CDR3 is 18 residues. The CDR3 reads CASSHRKGLAEITGELFF. CDR3 nucleotides: TGTGCCAGCAGCCACCGCAAAGGACTAGCGGAAATAACCGGGGAGCTGTTTTTT.